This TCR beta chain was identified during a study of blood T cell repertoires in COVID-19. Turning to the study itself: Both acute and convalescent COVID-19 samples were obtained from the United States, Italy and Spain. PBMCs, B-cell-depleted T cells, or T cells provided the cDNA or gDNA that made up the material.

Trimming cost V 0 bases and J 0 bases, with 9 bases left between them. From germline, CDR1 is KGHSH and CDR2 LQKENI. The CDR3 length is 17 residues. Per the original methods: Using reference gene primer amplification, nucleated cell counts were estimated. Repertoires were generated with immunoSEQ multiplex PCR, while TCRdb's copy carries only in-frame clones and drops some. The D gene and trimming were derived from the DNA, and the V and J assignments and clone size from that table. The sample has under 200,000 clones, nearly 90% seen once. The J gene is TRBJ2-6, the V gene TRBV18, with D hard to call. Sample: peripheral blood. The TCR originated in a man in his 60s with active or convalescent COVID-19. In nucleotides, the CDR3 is TGTGCCAGCTCACCACCGAGCCGTTACTCTGGGGCCAACGTCCTGACTTTC. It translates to CASSPPSRYSGANVLTF.